These T cell receptor beta chains were read from a single sample in a study of T cells and copy number aberrations in small-cell lung cancer. Method: immunoSEQ multiplex PCR; TCRdb's copy keeps in-frame clones and lacks some. This repertoire shows some 1,300 clones, about 85% found once; its top ten account for approximately 5%. The specimen sequenced was tumor tissue. These receptors came from a woman in her 50s with small cell lung cancer. Each CDR3 is given with its conserved first and last residue. D genes are given only for firm matches. Only part of the rows carry a size: once, few, many, or a class if the clone is expanded.

j_gene | d_gene | abundance | v_gene | CDR3nt | CDR3aa
TRBJ1-5 | TRBD1 | NA | TRBV19 | TGTGCCAGTAGTATAGCTTGGGACAGGGTGGGTCAGCCCCAGCATTTT | CASSIAWDRVGQPQHF
TRBJ1-5 | NA | NA | TRBV5-8 | TGTGCCAGCAGCCCTGGGGACATTACTCAAGCGCAGCCCCAGCATTTT | CASSPGDITQAQPQHF
TRBJ2-7 | NA | NA | TRBV5-1 | TGCGCCAGCAGCTTGGAAACAGGGTTTGAGAAGCAGTACTTC | CASSLETGFEKQYF
TRBJ2-3 | NA | NA | TRBV6-1 | TGTGCCAGCAGTGAAAGGTTTGGGGTGGGTTCAGATACGCAGTATTTT | CASSERFGVGSDTQYF
TRBJ2-1 | NA | NA | TRBV6-1 | TGTGCCAGCAGGGCTGGCACTAGCTTTTACAATGAGCAGTTCTTC | CASRAGTSFYNEQFF
TRBJ2-7 | NA | NA | TRBV29-1 | TGCAGCGTTGACGGAGTGGGGGGACATGCCAGCTCCTACGAGCAGTACTTC | CSVDGVGGHASSYEQYF
TRBJ2-1 | TRBD2 | NA | TRBV6-5 | TGTGCCAGCAGCCCCAATTTCGGGAGGGTAGATGAGCAGTTCTTC | CASSPNFGRVDEQFF
TRBJ2-7 | TRBD2 | NA | TRBV6-1 | TGTGCCAGCAGCCGAGCGGGAGGGCCCTACGAGCAGTACTTC | CASSRAGGPYEQYF
TRBJ2-1 | TRBD2 | NA | TRBV4-1 | TGCGCCAGCAGCCACCCGGGACTAGCGGTCCGAAAAGATTTCAATGAGCAGTTCTTC | CASSHPGLAVRKDFNEQFF
TRBJ1-2 | NA | NA | TRBV5-4 | TGTGCCAGCAGCACTAACGGGGGGGACCATCGGTATGGCTACACCTTC | CASSTNGGDHRYGYTF
TRBJ2-7 | NA | few | TRBV5-6 | TGTGCCAGCAGCTCGACCAACGAGCAGTACTTC | CASSSTNEQYF
TRBJ2-7 | TRBD1 | NA | TRBV28 | TGTGCCAGCAGTACACCAGGGGGAATTTCCTACGAGCAGTACTTC | CASSTPGGISYEQYF
TRBJ2-7 | NA | once | TRBV5-1 | TGCGCCAGCAGCGGACCCTTCCAGTTGGACTACGAGCAGTACTTC | CASSGPFQLDYEQYF